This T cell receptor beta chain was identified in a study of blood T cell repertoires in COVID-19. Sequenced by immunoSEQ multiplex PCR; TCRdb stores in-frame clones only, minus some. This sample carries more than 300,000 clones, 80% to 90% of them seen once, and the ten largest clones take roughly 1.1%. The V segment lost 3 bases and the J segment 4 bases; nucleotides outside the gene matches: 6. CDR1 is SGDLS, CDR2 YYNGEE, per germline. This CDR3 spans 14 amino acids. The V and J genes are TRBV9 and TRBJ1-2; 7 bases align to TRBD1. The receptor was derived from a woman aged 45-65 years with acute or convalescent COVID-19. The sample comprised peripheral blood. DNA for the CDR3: TGTGCCAGCAGCGCCGGGGGACAGTTCTATGGCTACACCTTC. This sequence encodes CASSAGGQFYGYTF.